Reported below is one T cell receptor beta chain. The antigen is undetermined. Generated by immunoSEQ multiplex PCR, the TCRdb table keeps only in-frame clones and is missing some. The table records 150,000 to 250,000 clones, about 81% of them present only once. From germline, CDR1 is GTSNPN and CDR2 SVGIG (reference sequence). CDR3 length: 13 residues. V was trimmed by 4 bases and J by 0 bases, leaving 7 bases between them. The entry originates in a study of cytomegalovirus exposure and HLA in healthy donors. About the research overall: The 130 or so validation repertoires, a later analysis reported, used the same platform as the roughly 730 repertoires from the first cohort.

General study findings and limits: In the 100 to 150 validation repertoires, about 94% of cluster scores exceeded 0, per a later analysis. Specific recognition of CMV antigens was confirmed in vitro for a few chains (all CMV-associated).

The chain combines TRBV30 with TRBJ1-3, with D unresolved. This receptor was obtained from a woman aged 25 to 39 in good health and CMV-seronegative. The sample comprised PBMCs. CDR3 nucleotide sequence: TGTGCCTGGATACTTGGCTCTGGAAACACCATATATTTT. It yields the protein CAWILGSGNTIYF.